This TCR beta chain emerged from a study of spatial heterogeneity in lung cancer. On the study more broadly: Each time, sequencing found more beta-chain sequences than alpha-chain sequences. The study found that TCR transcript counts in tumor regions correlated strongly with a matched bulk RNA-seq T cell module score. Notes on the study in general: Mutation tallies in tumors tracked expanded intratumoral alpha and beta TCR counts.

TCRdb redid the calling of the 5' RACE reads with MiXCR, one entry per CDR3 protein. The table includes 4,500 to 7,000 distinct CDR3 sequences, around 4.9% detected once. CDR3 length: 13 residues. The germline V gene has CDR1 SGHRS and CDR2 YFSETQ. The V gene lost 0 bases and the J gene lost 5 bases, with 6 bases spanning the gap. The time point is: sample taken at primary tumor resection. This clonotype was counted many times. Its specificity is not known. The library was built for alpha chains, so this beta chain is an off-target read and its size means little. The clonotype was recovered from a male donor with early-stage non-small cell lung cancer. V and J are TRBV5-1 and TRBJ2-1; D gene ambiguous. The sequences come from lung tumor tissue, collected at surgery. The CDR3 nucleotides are TGCGCCAGCAGCTTGGATGCAAACAATGAGCAGTTCTTC. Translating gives CASSLDANNEQFF.